This T cell receptor beta chain was found in a study of vaccination and CD4 T cells after COVID-19. Study-level information: Six male and four female convalescents took part, two of them Hispanic.

As to treatment: roughly nine-day PBMC culture with coronavirus spike peptide pools or control peptides (ViraFEST assay). Sequenced with the Oncomine TCR Beta short-read assay was DNA taken from cultured CD4+ T cells. Extraction of genomic DNA was performed on cultured CD4+ T cells. TCRdb reprocessed the PCR reads via MiXCR and lists one record per CDR3 protein. The top ten clones hold about an eighth of a sample with roughly 12,000 distinct CDR3 sequences, about 57% of them seen once. As regards this clonotype: What it recognizes is unknown.

Trimming stripped 4 bases from V and 0 bases from J, with 14 bases between. The CDR3 sequence is 15 residues long. Germline V lookup: CDR1 SGHRS, CDR2 YFSETQ. The rearrangement links TRBV5-1 to TRBJ2-7; D could derive from TRBD1 or TRBD2 (5 bases each). The TCR originated in a human donor who had recovered from COVID-19. The specimen sequenced was CD4+ T cells from blood, cultured in vitro. The CDR3 is CASSPAGTSSYEQYF. The DNA for the CDR3 is TGCGCCAGCAGCCCAGCCGGGACGTCCTCCTACGAGCAGTACTTC.